This T cell receptor (beta chain) was observed in a study of T cell responses to AZD1222 COVID-19 vaccine. Here immunoSEQ multiplex PCR was the method, and the copy in TCRdb shows in-frame clones only, minus some. The sample lists about 86,000 clones; around 73% were seen once. Study results and caveats: Spike-specific TCR depth and breadth grew after two AZD1222 doses. Mostly white British, mostly female donors; authors suggested clonal diversity may be underestimated.

As regards this clone: Antigen unknown.

The CDR3 loop spans 14 amino acids. Germline V gene sequence: CDR1 LNHDA, CDR2 SQIVND (reference sequence). V was shortened by 3 bases and J by 5 bases, with 13 bases between the two germline ends. The rearrangement links TRBV19 to TRBJ1-2, with D unresolved. This specimen consisted of peripheral blood, obtained on day 0 of AZD1222 vaccination. The clonotype originates from an adult in good health. The CDR3 DNA sequence: TGTGCCAGTAGTATTTCGGGGATTGATTATGGCTACACCTTC. Protein: CASSISGIDYGYTF.